This T cell receptor beta chain was recovered during a study of shared clonotypes between healthy human individuals. The data were produced by immunoSEQ multiplex PCR, yet TCRdb's version contains in-frame clones alone and is incomplete. This sample has approximately 640,000 clones; 90% occur once, and the top ten carry 30% to 40%. This CDR3 comprises 15 residues. CDR1 and CDR2 from the germline V gene are SEHNR and FQNEAQ (reference sequence). Trimming cost V 1 base and J 3 bases, with 12 bases left between them. The chain uses TRBV7-9 and TRBJ1-1; D is unresolved. Sequencing was carried out using memory CD8+ T cells from PBMCs. Sample subset: CD45RO+ cells pooled with CCR7-negative TemRA cells. This clonotype originated in a man between 18 and 35 years old in good health. Some clones in this sample may be carry-over from other donors' samples. Here the CDR3 reads CASSLVAGADTEAFF. The CDR3 DNA is TGTGCCAGCAGCTTAGTCGCAGGCGCTGACACTGAAGCTTTCTTT.